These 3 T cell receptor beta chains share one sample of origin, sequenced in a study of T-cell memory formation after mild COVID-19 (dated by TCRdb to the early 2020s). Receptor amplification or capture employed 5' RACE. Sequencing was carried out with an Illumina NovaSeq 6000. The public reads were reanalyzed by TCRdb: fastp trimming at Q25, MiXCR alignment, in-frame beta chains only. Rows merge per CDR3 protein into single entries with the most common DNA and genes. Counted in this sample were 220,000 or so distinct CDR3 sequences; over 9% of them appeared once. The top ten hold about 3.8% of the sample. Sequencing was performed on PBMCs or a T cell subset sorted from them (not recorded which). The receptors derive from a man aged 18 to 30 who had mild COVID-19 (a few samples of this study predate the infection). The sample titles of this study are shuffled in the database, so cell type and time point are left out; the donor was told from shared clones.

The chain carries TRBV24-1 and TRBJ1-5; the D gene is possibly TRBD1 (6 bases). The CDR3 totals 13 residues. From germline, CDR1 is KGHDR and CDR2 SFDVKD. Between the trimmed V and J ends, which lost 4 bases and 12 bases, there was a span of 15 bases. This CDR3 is CATSETGTWGQHF. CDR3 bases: TGTGCCACCAGTGAAACCGGGACATGGGGCCAGCATTTT.

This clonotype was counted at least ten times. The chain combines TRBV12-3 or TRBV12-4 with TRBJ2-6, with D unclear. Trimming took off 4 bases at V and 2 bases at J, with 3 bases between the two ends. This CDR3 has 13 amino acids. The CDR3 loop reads CASSSAGANVLTF. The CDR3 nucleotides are TGTGCCAGCAGTTCTGCTGGGGCCAACGTCCTGACTTTC.

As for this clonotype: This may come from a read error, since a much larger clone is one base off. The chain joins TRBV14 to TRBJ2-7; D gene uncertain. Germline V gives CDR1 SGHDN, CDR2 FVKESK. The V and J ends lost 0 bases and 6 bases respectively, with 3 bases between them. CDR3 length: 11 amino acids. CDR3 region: CASSQDSEQYF. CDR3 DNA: TGTGCCAGCAGCCAAGACTCCGAGCAGTACTTC.